The 11 T cell receptor beta chains listed next were all sequenced from one sample in a study of T-cell memory formation after mild COVID-19. One entry per CDR3 protein results from TCRdb running MiXCR on the 5' RACE reads. Here the sample spans about 390,000 distinct CDR3 sequences, 20% to 25% being singletons. The sample was PBMCs or a T cell subset sorted from them (not recorded which). The receptors derive from an adult woman who had mild COVID-19 (a few samples of this study predate the infection). Cell type and time point are not known.

The J gene is TRBJ1-4, the V gene TRBV12-3 or TRBV12-4; 11 nucleotides align to TRBD1. This CDR3 spans 16 amino acids. The junction had 9 bases not matched to a gene; V was cut back by 5 bases and J by 7 bases. The CDR3 nucleotides are TGTGCCAGCAGTCCACCCGCCGGGACAGGGGGTGAAAAACTGTTTTTT. This gives the protein CASSPPAGTGGEKLFF.

This chain uses TRBV15 with TRBJ2-7; D not resolved. Germline loops: CDR1 LNHNV, CDR2 YYDKDF (reference sequence). Between the trimmed V and J ends, which lost 1 base and 5 bases, there was a span of 6 bases. CDR3 length: 12 residues. CDR3 sequence reads: CATSRVGDEQYF. In DNA form, the CDR3 reads TGTGCCACCAGCAGAGTTGGTGACGAGCAGTACTTC.

In this sample, this clonotype turned up a few times. The chain combines TRBV27 with TRBJ2-1; D is unresolved. Germline V gene lookup returns CDR1 MNHEY and CDR2 SMNVEV (reference sequence). The CDR3 spans 14 residues. Trimming left V 4 bases short and J 4 bases short, with 11 bases between. CDR3 DNA: TGTGCCAGCAGTTCCCGATGGGTTTACAATGAGCAGTTCTTC. Protein product: CASSSRWVYNEQFF.

This clonotype was seen only a few times. The chain uses TRBV20-1 and TRBJ1-1; a weak D match, TRBD1 (6 bases). Trimming left V 6 bases short and J 3 bases short, with 14 bases between. The germline CDR1 and CDR2 sequences are DFQATT and SNEGSKA (reference sequence). CDR3 length: 13 residues. The CDR3 loop reads CSAFTGRDTEAFF. The CDR3 coding sequence is TGCAGTGCCTTTACAGGGCGGGACACTGAAGCTTTCTTT.

CDR3 region: CASSLAGGPWNEQFF. The CDR3 region has the DNA TGTGCCAGCAGTTTAGCGGGGGGGCCGTGGAATGAGCAGTTCTTC. The rearrangement uses TRBV2 and TRBJ2-1, with TRBD2 identical over 11 bases. V gave up 5 bases and J gave up 7 bases; unmatched junction bases: 7. Germline values: CDR1 SNHLY, CDR2 FYNNEI. The CDR3 loop spans 15 amino acids.

Worth noting for this clonotype: This sequence may be a read error, since a much larger clone differs from it by one base. V is TRBV4-2 and J is TRBJ1-2; D ambiguous. This CDR3 comprises 15 residues. Germline CDR1 reads LGHNA; CDR2 reads YNFKEQ. CDR3 loop: CASSQNGQPNYGDTF. The CDR3 DNA follows: TGTGCCAGCAGCCAAAATGGGCAGCCTAACTATGGCGACACCTTC.

The rearrangement joins TRBV4-2 to TRBJ1-5; no firm D call. Germline V gives CDR1 LGHNA, CDR2 YNFKEQ. Trimming stripped 0 bases from V and 8 bases from J, with 14 bases between. The CDR3 is made up of 15 amino acids. CDR3 in amino acids: CASSQEGRDLEPQHF. Written as DNA, the CDR3 is TGTGCCAGCAGCCAAGAAGGGAGGGATCTGGAGCCCCAGCATTTT.

The sample holds a few counts of this clonotype. The V call is TRBV6-1, the J call TRBJ1-6; D unresolved. Trimming stripped 5 bases from V and 0 bases from J, with 11 bases between. The germline gives CDR1 MNHNS, CDR2 SASEGT. The CDR3 spans 16 residues. CDR3 in DNA: TGTGCCAGCAGTCGCCCCAGGAGCTCCTATAATTCACCCCTCCACTTT. This gives the protein CASSRPRSSYNSPLHF.

The chain couples TRBV6-2 or TRBV6-3 to TRBJ2-3, with D perhaps matching TRBD1 or TRBD2 (5 bases each). From germline, CDR1 is MNHEY and CDR2 SVGEGT. V was trimmed by 4 bases and J by 5 bases, leaving 16 bases between them. The CDR3 is made up of 15 amino acids. The CDR3, as DNA: TGTGCCAGCAGTTCCCTCCCATGGGGGAAAGATACGCAGTATTTT. Its translation: CASSSLPWGKDTQYF.

The chain uses TRBV5-1 and TRBJ1-6; 8 bases are a match to TRBD1. Germline V CDR1 and CDR2: SGHRS, YFSETQ. This CDR3 has 17 amino acids. Unmatched junction bases numbered 13, after V lost 3 bases and J lost 8 bases. In DNA, the CDR3 is TGCGCCAGCAGCTCCGAACCACAGGGGGTAGTATATTCACCCCTCCACTTT. Protein product: CASSSEPQGVVYSPLHF. Full variable domain (remainder filled in from reference TRBV5-1 and TRBJ1-6): KAGVTQTPRYLIKTRGQQVTLSCSPISGHRSVSWYQQTPGQGLQFLFEYFSETQRNKGNFPGRFSGRQFSNSRSEMNVSTLELGDSALYLCASSSEPQGVVYSPLHFGNGTRLTVT.

This chain joins TRBV12-3 or TRBV12-4 and TRBJ2-7; 8 bases match TRBD2. CDR3 size: 14 residues. Trimming cost V 4 bases and J 3 bases; bases outside gene matches: 5. The CDR3 DNA reads as TGTGCCAGCAGTTCGACTAGCGACCTCTACGAGCAGTACTTC. Its protein product is CASSSTSDLYEQYF.